These 8 T cell receptor beta chains were all obtained from the same sample, sequenced in a study of identical twins. TCRdb re-analysed the 5' RACE reads in MiXCR, keeping a single row per CDR3 protein. The sample includes about 530,000 distinct CDR3 sequences, nearly 15% of them seen just once. This sample also appeared in a second study, on yellow fever vaccine responses in identical twins.

Sequencing was carried out using CD4+ T cells sorted from blood. All receptors derive from a woman aged 18 to 35 in good health.

Ten or more counts support this clonotype. The V gene is TRBV4-1, the J gene TRBJ1-6; D uncertain. This CDR3 has 18 amino acids. CDR1 is MGHRA and CDR2 is YSYEKL in the germline V gene. Deletions cut 1 base from V and 6 bases from J, with 19 bases between. CDR3 residues: CASSQGERINGINSPLHF. As DNA, the CDR3 is TGCGCCAGCAGCCAAGGGGAACGAATCAACGGGATTAATTCACCCCTCCACTTT.

In its sample, this clonotype was seen a few times. This chain uses TRBV7-9 with TRBJ2-3; D not certain. Germline CDR1 SEHNR, CDR2 FQNEAQ (reference sequence). Trimming removed 1 base from V and 0 bases from J, with 11 bases in between. This CDR3 has 16 residues. The CDR3 is CASSLDIGYSTDTQYF. The CDR3 DNA sequence: TGTGCCAGCAGCTTAGATATTGGATACAGCACAGATACGCAGTATTTT.

This clonotype turned up a few times. V and J are TRBV28 and TRBJ2-1, with TRBD2 identical over 10 bases. The CDR3 loop spans 19 amino acids. Germline assignment: CDR1 MDHEN and CDR2 SYDVKM. Losses at the gene ends were 4 bases for V and 1 base for J; bases not matched to a gene: 13. CDR3 sequence: CASSSGLASFRVSYNEQFF. CDR3 DNA: TGTGCCAGCAGTTCGGGACTAGCGAGTTTCAGGGTATCCTACAATGAGCAGTTCTTC.

This clonotype was observed a handful of times. The chain couples TRBV10-1 to TRBJ2-2; D not certain. Germline CDR1 is WNHNN and CDR2 is SYGVQD (reference sequence). V lost 2 bases and J lost 0, with 13 bases in between. The CDR3 contains 17 residues. Written as DNA, the CDR3 is TGCGCCAGCAGTGAGGTGCTGGCCAGTTCGAACACCGGGGAGCTGTTTTTT. It codes for CASSEVLASSNTGELFF.

This clonotype appeared a few times. V gene TRBV7-8 combines with J gene TRBJ2-7, with D perhaps TRBD2 (5 bases). Germline V gene sequence: CDR1 SGHVS, CDR2 FQNEAQ. V dropped 6 bases and J dropped 0 bases, with 9 bases sitting between them. CDR3 length: 13 residues. The CDR3 DNA sequence: TGTGCCAGCAGACCGAGGGCCTCCTACGAGCAGTACGTC. Protein: CASRPRASYEQYV.

A few counts support this clonotype. The rearrangement uses TRBV11-2 and TRBJ2-3; weak D call: TRBD1 (6 bases). This CDR3 comprises 16 residues. Germline values: CDR1 SGHAT, CDR2 FQNNGV. Trimming pared 1 base from V and 2 bases from J, leaving 13 bases between. The CDR3 loop reads CASSLGGTIYTDTQYF. Here the CDR3 DNA reads TGTGCCAGCAGCTTAGGGGGGACAATTTACACAGATACGCAGTATTTT.

A few counts support this clonotype. The chain couples TRBV5-1 to TRBJ2-7; no clear D gene. The CDR3 has 15 amino acids. V was trimmed by 3 bases and J by 1 base, leaving 14 bases between them. The germline V gene has CDR1 SGHRS and CDR2 YFSETQ. This CDR3 is CASSSSPELSYEQYF. In nucleotides, the CDR3 is TGCGCCAGCAGCTCGTCACCTGAATTATCCTACGAGCAGTACTTC.

This clonotype was seen more than once but under ten times. J is TRBJ2-1 and V is TRBV14; the D call may be TRBD1 or TRBD2 (6 bases each). Germline CDR1 SGHDN, CDR2 FVKESK. The CDR3 loop spans 20 amino acids. Between the trimmed V and J ends, which lost 4 bases and 1 base, there was a span of 26 bases. The CDR3 is CASSRRWGLPGGKSYNEQFF. In nucleotides, the CDR3 is TGTGCCAGCAGCCGACGGTGGGGGCTACCCGGGGGTAAGTCCTACAATGAGCAGTTCTTC. The whole variable domain, filled in from reference TRBV14 and TRBJ2-1, reads EAGVTQFPSHSVIEKGQTVTLRCDPISGHDNLYWYRRVMGKEIKFLLHFVKESKQDESGMPNNRFLAERTGGTYSTLKVQPAELEDSGVYFCASSRRWGLPGGKSYNEQFFGPGTRLTVL.